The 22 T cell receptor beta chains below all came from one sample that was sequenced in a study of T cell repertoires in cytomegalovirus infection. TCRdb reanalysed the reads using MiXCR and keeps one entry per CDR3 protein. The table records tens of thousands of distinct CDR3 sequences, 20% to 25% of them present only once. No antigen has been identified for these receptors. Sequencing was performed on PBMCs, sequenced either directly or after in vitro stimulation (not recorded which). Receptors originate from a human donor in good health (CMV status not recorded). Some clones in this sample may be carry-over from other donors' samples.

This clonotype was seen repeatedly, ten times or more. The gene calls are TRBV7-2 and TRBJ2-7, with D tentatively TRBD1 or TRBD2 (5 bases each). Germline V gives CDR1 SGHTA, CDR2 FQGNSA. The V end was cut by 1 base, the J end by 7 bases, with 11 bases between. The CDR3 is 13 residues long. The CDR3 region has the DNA TGTGCCAGCAGCTTAGACAGGCCGGGGGAGCAGTACTTC. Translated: CASSLDRPGEQYF.

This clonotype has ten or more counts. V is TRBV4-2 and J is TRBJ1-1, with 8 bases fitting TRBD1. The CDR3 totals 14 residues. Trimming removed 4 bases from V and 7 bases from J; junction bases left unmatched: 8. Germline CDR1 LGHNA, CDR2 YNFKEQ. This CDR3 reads CASSPIDRGGEAFF. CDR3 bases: TGTGCCAGCAGCCCTATCGACAGGGGTGGTGAAGCTTTCTTT.

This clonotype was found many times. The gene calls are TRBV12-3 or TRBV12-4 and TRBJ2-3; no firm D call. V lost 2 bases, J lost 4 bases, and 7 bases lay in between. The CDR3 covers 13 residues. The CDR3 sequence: CASSLTGADTQYF. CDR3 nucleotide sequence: TGTGCCAGCAGTTTAACGGGCGCAGATACGCAGTATTTT.

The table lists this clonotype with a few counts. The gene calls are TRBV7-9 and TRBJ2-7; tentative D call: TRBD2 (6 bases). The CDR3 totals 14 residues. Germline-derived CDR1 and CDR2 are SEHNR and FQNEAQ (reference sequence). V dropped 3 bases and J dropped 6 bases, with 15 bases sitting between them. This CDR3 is CASSFQREYSEQYF. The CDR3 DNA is TGTGCCAGCAGCTTCCAACGGGAGTATAGCGAGCAGTACTTC.

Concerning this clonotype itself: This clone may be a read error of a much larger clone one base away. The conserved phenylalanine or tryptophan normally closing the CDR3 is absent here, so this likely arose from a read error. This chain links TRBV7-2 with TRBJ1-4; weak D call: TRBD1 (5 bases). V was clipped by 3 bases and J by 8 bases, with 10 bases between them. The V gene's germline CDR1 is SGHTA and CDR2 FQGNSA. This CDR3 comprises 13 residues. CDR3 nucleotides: TGTGCCAGCAGCTTTCAGGGTGGAGAAAAACTGTTTCTT. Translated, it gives CASSFQGGEKLFL.

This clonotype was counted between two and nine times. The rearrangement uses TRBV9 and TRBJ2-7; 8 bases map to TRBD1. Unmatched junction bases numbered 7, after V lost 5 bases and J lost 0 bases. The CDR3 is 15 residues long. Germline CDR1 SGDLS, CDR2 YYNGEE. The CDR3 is CASSSGQAFSYEQYF. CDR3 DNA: TGTGCCAGCAGTTCGGGACAGGCCTTCTCCTACGAGCAGTACTTC.

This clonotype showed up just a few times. The CDR3 DNA is TGTGCCAGCAGCTTGAAACCACTAAATGAGCAGTTCTTC. Its protein product is CASSLKPLNEQFF. The chain links TRBV5-6 to TRBJ2-1, with D hard to call. V shed 1 base and J shed 7 bases, with 9 bases lying between them. The CDR3 contains 13 residues. Germline V gene data show CDR1 as SGHDT and CDR2 as YYEEEE.

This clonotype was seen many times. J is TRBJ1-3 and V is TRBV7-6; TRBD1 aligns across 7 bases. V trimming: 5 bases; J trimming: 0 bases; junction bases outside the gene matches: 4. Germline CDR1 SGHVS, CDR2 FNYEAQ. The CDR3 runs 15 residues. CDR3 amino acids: CASSVTGSSGNTIYF. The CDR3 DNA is TGTGCCAGCAGCGTGACAGGGAGCTCTGGAAACACCATATATTTT.

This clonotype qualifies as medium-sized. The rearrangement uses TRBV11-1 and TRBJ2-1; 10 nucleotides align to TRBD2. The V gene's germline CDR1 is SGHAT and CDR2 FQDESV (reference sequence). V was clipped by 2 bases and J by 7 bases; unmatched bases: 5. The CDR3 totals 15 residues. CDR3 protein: CASSLSGGAGNEQFF. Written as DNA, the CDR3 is TGTGCCAGCAGCTTAAGCGGGGGGGCGGGAAATGAGCAGTTCTTC.

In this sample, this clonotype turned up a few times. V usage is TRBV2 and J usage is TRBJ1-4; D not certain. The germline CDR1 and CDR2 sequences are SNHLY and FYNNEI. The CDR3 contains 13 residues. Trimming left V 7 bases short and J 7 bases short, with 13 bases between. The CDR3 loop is CASIDNNGEKLFF. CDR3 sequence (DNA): TGTGCCAGCATTGACAATAATGGTGAAAAACTGTTTTTT. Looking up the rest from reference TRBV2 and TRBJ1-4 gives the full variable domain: EPEVTQTPSHQVTQMGQEVILRCVPISNHLYFYWYRQILGQKVEFLVSFYNNEISEKSEIFDDQFSVERPDGSNFTLKIRSTKLEDSAMYFCASIDNNGEKLFFGSGTQLSVL.

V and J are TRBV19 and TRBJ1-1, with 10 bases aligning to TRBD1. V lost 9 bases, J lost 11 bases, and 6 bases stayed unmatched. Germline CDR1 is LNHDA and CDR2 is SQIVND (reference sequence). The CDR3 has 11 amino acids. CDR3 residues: CARSGTGDAFF. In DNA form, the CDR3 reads TGTGCCAGAAGCGGGACAGGGGACGCTTTCTTT.

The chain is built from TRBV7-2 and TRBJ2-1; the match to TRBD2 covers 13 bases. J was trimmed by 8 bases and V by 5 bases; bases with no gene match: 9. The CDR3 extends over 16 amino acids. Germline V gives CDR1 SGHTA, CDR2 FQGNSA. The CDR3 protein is CASSKHGTSGNYEQFF. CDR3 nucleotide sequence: TGTGCCAGCAGCAAACACGGGACTAGCGGGAACTATGAGCAGTTCTTC.

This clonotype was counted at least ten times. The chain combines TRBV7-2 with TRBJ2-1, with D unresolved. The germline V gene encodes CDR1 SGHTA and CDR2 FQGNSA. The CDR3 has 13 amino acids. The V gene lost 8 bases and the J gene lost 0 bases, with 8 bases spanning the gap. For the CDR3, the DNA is TGTGCCAGCGCGCCAAGCTCCTACAATGAGCAGTTCTTC. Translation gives CASAPSSYNEQFF.

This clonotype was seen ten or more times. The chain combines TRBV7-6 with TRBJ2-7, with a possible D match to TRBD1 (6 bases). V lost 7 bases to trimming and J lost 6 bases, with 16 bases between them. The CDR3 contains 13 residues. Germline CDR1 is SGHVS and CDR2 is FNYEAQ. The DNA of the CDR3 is TGTGCCAGCATCGTCGACAGGCCCCGCGAGCAGTACTTC. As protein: CASIVDRPREQYF. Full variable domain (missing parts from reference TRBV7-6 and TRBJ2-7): GAGVSQSPRYKVTKRGQDVALRCDPISGHVSLYWYRQALGQGPEFLTYFNYEAQQDKSGLPNDRFSAERPEGSISTLTIQRTEQRDSAMYRCASIVDRPREQYFGPGTRLTVT.

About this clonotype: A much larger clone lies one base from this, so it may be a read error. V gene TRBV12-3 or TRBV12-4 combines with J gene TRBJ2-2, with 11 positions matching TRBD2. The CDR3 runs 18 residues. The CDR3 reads CASSLVLAGGANTEELFF. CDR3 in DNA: TGTGCCAGCAGTTTAGTGCTAGCGGGGGGCGCGAACACCGAGGAGCTGTTTTTT.

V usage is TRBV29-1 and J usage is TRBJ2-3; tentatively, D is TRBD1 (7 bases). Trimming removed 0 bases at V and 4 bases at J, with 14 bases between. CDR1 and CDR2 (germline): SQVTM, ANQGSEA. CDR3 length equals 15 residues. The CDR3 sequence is CSVEDRRGPSDTQYF. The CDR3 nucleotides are TGCAGCGTTGAAGATAGGAGGGGGCCTTCAGATACGCAGTATTTT.

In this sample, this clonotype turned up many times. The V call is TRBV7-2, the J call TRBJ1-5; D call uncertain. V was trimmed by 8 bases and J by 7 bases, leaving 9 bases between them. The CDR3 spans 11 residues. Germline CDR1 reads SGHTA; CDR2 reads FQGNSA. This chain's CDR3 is CASGVNQPQHF. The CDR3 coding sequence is TGTGCCAGCGGGGTTAACCAGCCCCAGCATTTT.

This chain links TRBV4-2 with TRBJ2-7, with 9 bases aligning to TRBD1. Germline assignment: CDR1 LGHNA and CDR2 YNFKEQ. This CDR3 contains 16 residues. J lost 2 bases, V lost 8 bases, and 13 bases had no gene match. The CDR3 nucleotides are TGTGCCAGCGGGGATGGCCTCGGGACAGGGCCCTACGAGCAGTACTTC. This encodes CASGDGLGTGPYEQYF.

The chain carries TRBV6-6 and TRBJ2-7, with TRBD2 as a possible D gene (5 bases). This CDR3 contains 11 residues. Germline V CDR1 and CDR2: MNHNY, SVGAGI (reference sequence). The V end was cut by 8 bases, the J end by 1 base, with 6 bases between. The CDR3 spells CASGESYEQYF. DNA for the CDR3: TGTGCCAGCGGGGAGTCCTACGAGCAGTACTTC.

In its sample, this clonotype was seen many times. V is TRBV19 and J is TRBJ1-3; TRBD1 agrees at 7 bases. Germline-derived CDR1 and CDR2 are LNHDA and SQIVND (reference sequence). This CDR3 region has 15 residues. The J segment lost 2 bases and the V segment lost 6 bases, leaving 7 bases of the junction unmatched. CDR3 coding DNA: TGTGCCAGTAGCAGACAGGGAAACGCTGGAAACACCATATATTTT. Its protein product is CASSRQGNAGNTIYF.

The CDR3 region is CASSLDTTEAFF. CDR3 nucleotides: TGTGCCAGCAGCTTAGATACCACTGAAGCTTTCTTT. The chain employs TRBV7-2 and TRBJ1-1; D not resolved. This CDR3 comprises 12 residues. V gave up 1 base and J gave up 4 bases, with 4 bases separating them. CDR1 SGHTA and CDR2 FQGNSA come from the germline V gene.

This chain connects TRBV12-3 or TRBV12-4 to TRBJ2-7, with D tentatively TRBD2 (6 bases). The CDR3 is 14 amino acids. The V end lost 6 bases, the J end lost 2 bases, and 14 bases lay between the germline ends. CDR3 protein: CASSPGRAPYEQYF. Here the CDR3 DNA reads TGTGCCAGCAGCCCCGGGAGAGCCCCCTACGAGCAGTACTTC.